A selection of T cell receptor beta chains follows, all from one sample in a study of blood T cells in healthy people across ages. A single record per CDR3 protein comes from TCRdb applying MiXCR to the 5' RACE reads. The repertoire holds 550,000 to 750,000 distinct CDR3 sequences, with around a fifth as singletons. Material for sequencing was blood. Receptors originate from an older man in good health. The CDR3 runs from the conserved cysteine through the conserved F or W. The D gene is left open where the match is weak. Clone size is stated in some rows and not others, as once, few, many or a class when expanded.

cdr3_length	v_call	j_call	clone_size	d_call	cdr3_aa	cdr3_nt
15	TRBV4-2	TRBJ2-1	few	TRBD2	CASSQDHTSGSLQFF	TGTGCCAGCAGCCAAGATCATACTAGCGGGAGCCTACAGTTCTTC
15	TRBV7-2	TRBJ2-7	few	.	CASSLGRGVSYEQYF	TGTGCCAGCAGCTTAGGGCGGGGAGTCAGCTACGAGCAGTACTTC
15	TRBV2	TRBJ2-1	.	TRBD2	CASSEALAGDNEQFF	TGTGCCAGCAGTGAAGCGCTAGCGGGGGACAATGAGCAGTTCTTC
17	TRBV15	TRBJ2-7	.	TRBD1	CATSLGYPGTGGDEQYF	TGTGCCACCAGCTTAGGCTACCCCGGGACAGGGGGCGACGAGCAGTACTTC
15	TRBV20-1	TRBJ2-3	.	TRBD2	CSATTGLAGADTQYF	TGCAGTGCTACCACGGGACTAGCGGGAGCAGATACGCAGTATTTT
15	TRBV6-1	TRBJ2-5	.	TRBD2	CASNDAGLGEETQYF	TGTGCCAGCAATGACGCGGGACTAGGAGAAGAGACCCAGTACTTC
14	TRBV7-3	TRBJ2-7	few	.	CASSLMAGSYEQYF	TGTGCCAGCAGCTTAATGGCAGGTTCCTACGAGCAGTACTTC
15	TRBV6-1	TRBJ1-2	few	.	CASTTGPDRNYGYTF	TGTGCCAGCACCACTGGACCTGACCGGAACTATGGCTACACCTTC
13	TRBV7-9	TRBJ1-4	.	.	CASSSASNERLFF	TGTGCCAGCAGCTCAGCTTCAAATGAAAGACTGTTTTTT
17	TRBV12-3/TRBV12-4	TRBJ2-7	few	TRBD1	CASSRGQNLRSSYEQYF	TGTGCCAGCAGTCGGGGACAGAACCTACGCAGCTCCTACGAGCAGTACTTC
14	TRBV28	TRBJ2-7	many	TRBD2	CASRQRESPYEQYF	TGTGCCAGCAGGCAGCGGGAGAGTCCCTACGAGCAGTACTTC
14	TRBV20-1	TRBJ2-7	few	.	CSARDETASYEQYF	TGCAGTGCTAGAGACGAGACTGCCTCCTACGAGCAGTACTTC
17	TRBV5-1	TRBJ2-3	once	TRBD2	CASSLYTTSGGSDTQYF	TGCGCCAGCAGCCTTTACACGACTAGCGGGGGATCAGATACGCAGTATTTT
16	TRBV5-1	TRBJ1-4	few	TRBD1	CASSGGQAGANEKLFF	TGCGCCAGCAGCGGCGGACAGGCTGGGGCTAATGAAAAACTGTTTTTT
15	TRBV14	TRBJ2-7	.	.	CASSQDHGPYYEQYF	TGTGCCAGCAGCCAAGACCACGGGCCTTACTACGAGCAGTACTTC
13	TRBV5-4	TRBJ2-5	many	.	CASRTGLQETQYF	TGTGCCAGCAGAACGGGACTGCAAGAGACCCAGTACTTC
17	TRBV18	TRBJ2-1	.	.	CASSQGGQAPSYNEQFF	TGTGCCAGCTCTCAGGGGGGTCAGGCCCCCTCCTACAATGAGCAGTTCTTC
12	TRBV7-9	TRBJ2-5	many	.	CASSWTGETQYF	TGTGCCAGTTCGTGGACGGGAGAGACCCAGTACTTC
15	TRBV7-2	TRBJ2-3	.	TRBD2	CASRSSGRSTDTQYF	TGTGCCAGCAGGTCTAGCGGGAGGAGCACAGATACGCAGTATTTT
15	TRBV9	TRBJ2-7	few	TRBD2	CASSVDVGGTYEQYF	TGTGCCAGCAGCGTAGACGTGGGAGGGACCTACGAGCAGTACTTC
14	TRBV5-1	TRBJ1-1	few	.	CASSLEQINTEAFF	TGCGCCAGCAGCTTGGAACAGATAAACACTGAAGCTTTCTTT
9	TRBV29-1	TRBJ2-5	many	.	CSVEETQYF	TGCAGCGTGGAAGAGACCCAGTACTTC
19	TRBV5-1	TRBJ2-1	.	.	CASSLSGTPIWGSYNEQFF	TGCGCCAGCAGCTTGTCCGGGACACCAATTTGGGGCTCCTACAATGAGCAGTTCTTC
14	TRBV29-1	TRBJ2-3	.	TRBD2	CSVPRLASTDTQYF	TGCAGCGTCCCAAGACTAGCTAGCACAGATACGCAGTATTTT
14	TRBV7-2	TRBJ2-7	.	.	CASSPRFGSYEQYF	TGTGCCAGCAGCCCCCGGTTCGGCTCCTACGAGCAGTACTTC
14	TRBV9	TRBJ2-7	.	TRBD1	CASSVEPGGNEQYF	TGTGCCAGCAGCGTAGAGCCAGGGGGAAACGAGCAGTACTTC
17	TRBV7-2	TRBJ2-1	few	.	CASSSLGRLVDYNEQFF	TGTGCCAGCAGCTCACTTGGGCGGTTAGTCGACTACAATGAGCAGTTCTTC
14	TRBV5-1	TRBJ2-2	.	.	CASSVVGVPGELFF	TGCGCCAGCAGCGTAGTTGGAGTTCCTGGGGAGCTGTTTTTT
14	TRBV25-1	TRBJ2-1	few	.	CASSEPGDRNEQFF	TGTGCCAGCAGTGAACCCGGGGACCGTAATGAGCAGTTCTTC
16	TRBV11-2	TRBJ2-7	.	.	CASSLRLSDYSYKQYF	TGTGCCAGCAGCCTACGTCTCTCGGACTACTCCTACAAGCAGTACTTC
14	TRBV2	TRBJ2-1	many	TRBD1	CASSRQGTYNEQFF	TGTGCCAGCAGTAGACAGGGGACCTACAATGAGCAGTTCTTC
13	TRBV20-1	TRBJ1-1	.	.	CSASREGNTEAFF	TGCAGTGCTAGTAGGGAGGGGAACACTGAAGCTTTCTTT
14	TRBV3-1	TRBJ2-1	many	.	CASSPEGGYNEQFF	TGTGCCAGCAGCCCAGAGGGCGGGTACAATGAGCAGTTCTTC
16	TRBV29-1	TRBJ2-5	few	TRBD1	CSVDPVAQGWQETQYF	TGCAGCGTTGACCCAGTGGCACAGGGGTGGCAAGAGACCCAGTACTTC
15	TRBV7-7	TRBJ2-5	.	TRBD2	CASSQGTSRLETQYF	TGTGCTAGCAGCCAAGGGACTAGTCGGTTGGAGACCCAGTACTTC
14	TRBV28	TRBJ2-3	few	TRBD2	CASGGASGSGTQYF	TGTGCCAGCGGGGGGGCTAGCGGGAGTGGTACGCAGTATTTT
13	TRBV27	TRBJ2-7	few	TRBD2	CDSCSGGPYEQYF	TGTGACAGCTGTTCGGGAGGGCCCTACGAGCAGTACTTC
16	TRBV19	TRBJ2-7	few	TRBD1	CASSNQPGQGTYEQYF	TGCGCCAGTAGTAATCAACCGGGACAGGGGACCTACGAGCAGTACTTC
16	TRBV24-1	TRBJ2-1	.	TRBD2	CATRTSGSESYNEQFF	TGTGCCACTCGGACTAGCGGGAGTGAATCCTACAATGAGCAGTTCTTC
13	TRBV28	TRBJ1-2	many	.	CASSLERYYGYTF	TGTGCCAGCAGTTTGGAACGCTACTATGGCTACACCTTC
18	TRBV7-2	TRBJ2-1	few	TRBD2	CASSLAFSTSGRYNEQFF	TGTGCCAGCAGCTTAGCATTCTCGACTAGCGGGAGGTACAATGAGCAGTTCTTC